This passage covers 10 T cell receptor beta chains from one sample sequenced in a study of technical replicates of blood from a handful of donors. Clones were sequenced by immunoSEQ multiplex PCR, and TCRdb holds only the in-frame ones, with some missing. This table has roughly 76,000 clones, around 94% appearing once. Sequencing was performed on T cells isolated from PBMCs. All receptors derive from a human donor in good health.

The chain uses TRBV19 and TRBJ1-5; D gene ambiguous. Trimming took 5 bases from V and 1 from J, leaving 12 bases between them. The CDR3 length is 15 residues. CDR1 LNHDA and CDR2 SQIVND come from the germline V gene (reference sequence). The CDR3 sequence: CASSVLLRSNQPQHF. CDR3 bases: TGTGCCAGTAGTGTCCTCCTACGGAGCAATCAGCCCCAGCATTTT.

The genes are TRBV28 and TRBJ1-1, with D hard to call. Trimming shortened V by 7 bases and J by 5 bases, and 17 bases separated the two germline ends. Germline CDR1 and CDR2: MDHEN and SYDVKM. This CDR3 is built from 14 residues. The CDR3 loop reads CASTKSLGATEAFF. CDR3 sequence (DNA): TGTGCCAGCACTAAATCACTCGGAGCTACTGAAGCTTTCTTT. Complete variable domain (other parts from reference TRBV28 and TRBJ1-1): DVKVTQSSRYLVKRTGEKVFLECVQDMDHENMFWYRQDPGLGLRLIYFSYDVKMKEKGDIPEGYSVSREKKERFSLILESASTNQTSMYLCASTKSLGATEAFFGQGTRLTVV.

The CDR3 spells CASSQRTSREQYF. The DNA for the CDR3 is TGCGCCAGCAGCCAAAGGACTAGTCGGGAGCAGTACTTC. The chain couples TRBV4-1 to TRBJ2-7; 7 positions match TRBD2. The germline gives CDR1 MGHRA, CDR2 YSYEKL. The V and J ends lost 2 bases and 7 bases, in that order; junction bases with no gene match: 5. The CDR3 is 13 residues long.

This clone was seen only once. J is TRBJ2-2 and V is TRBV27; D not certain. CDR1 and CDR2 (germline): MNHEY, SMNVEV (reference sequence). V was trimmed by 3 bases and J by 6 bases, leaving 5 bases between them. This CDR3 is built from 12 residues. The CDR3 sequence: CASSFGSGELFF. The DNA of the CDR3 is TGTGCCAGCAGTTTCGGGTCCGGGGAGCTGTTTTTT.

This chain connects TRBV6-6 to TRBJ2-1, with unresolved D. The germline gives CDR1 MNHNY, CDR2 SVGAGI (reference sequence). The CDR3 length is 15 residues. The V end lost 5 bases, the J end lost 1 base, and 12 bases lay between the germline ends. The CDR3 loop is CASSLSADSYNEQFF. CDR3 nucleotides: TGTGCCAGCAGTCTAAGCGCGGATTCCTACAATGAGCAGTTCTTC.

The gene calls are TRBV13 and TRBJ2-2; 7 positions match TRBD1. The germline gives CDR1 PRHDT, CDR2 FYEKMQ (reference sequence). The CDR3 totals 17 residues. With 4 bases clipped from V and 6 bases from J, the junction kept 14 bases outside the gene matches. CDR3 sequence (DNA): TGTGCCAGCAGCTCAGCCCTCGGGACAGCCTATTCCGGGGAGCTGTTTTTT. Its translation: CASSSALGTAYSGELFF.

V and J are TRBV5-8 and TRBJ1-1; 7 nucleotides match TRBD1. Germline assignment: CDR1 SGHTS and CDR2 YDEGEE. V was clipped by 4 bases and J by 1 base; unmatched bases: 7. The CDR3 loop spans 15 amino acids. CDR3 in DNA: TGTGCCAGCAGCGAGCGTAACAGGGGGAACACTGAAGCTTTCTTT. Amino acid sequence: CASSERNRGNTEAFF.

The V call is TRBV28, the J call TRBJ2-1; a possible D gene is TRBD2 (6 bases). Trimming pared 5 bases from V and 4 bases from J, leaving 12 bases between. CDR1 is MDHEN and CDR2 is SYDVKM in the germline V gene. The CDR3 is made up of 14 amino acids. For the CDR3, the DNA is TGTGCCAGCAGTGGCATAGGGAGGTACAATGAGCAGTTCTTC. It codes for CASSGIGRYNEQFF.

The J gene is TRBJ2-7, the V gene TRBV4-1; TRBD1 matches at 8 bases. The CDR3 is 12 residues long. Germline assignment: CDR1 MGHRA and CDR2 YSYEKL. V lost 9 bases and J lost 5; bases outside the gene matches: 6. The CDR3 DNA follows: TGCGCCAGGCGGACAGGGAACAACGAGCAGTACTTC. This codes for CARRTGNNEQYF.

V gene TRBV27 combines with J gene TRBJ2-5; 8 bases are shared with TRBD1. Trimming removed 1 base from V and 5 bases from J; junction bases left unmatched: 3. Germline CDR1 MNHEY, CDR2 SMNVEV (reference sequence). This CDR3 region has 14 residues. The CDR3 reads CASSLWTGSETQYF. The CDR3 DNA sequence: TGTGCCAGCAGTTTATGGACAGGGTCGGAGACCCAGTACTTC.